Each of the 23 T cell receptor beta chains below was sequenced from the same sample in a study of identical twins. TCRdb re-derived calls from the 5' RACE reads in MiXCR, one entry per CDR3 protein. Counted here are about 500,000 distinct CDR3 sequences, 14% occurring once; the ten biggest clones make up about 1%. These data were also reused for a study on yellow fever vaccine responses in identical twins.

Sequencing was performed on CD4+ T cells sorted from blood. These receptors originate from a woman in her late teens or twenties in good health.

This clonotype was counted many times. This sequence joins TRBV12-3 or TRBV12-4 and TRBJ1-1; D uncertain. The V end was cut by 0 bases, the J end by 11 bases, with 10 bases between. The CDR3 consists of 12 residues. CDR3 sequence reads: CASSLAGLWAFF. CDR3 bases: TGTGCCAGCAGTTTAGCGGGGTTATGGGCTTTCTTT.

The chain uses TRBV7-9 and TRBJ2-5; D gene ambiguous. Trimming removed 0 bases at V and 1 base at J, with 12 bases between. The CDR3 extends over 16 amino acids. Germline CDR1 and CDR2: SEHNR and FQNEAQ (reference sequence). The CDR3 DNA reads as TGTGCCAGCAGCTTAGCTGTCCAGGTGCGCCAAGAGACCCAGTACTTC. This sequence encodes CASSLAVQVRQETQYF.

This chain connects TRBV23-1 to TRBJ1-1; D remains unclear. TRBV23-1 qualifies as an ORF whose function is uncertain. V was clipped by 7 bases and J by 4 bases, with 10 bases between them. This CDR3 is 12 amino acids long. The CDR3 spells CASTRGRTEAFF. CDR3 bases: TGCGCCAGCACACGAGGTCGCACTGAAGCTTTCTTT.

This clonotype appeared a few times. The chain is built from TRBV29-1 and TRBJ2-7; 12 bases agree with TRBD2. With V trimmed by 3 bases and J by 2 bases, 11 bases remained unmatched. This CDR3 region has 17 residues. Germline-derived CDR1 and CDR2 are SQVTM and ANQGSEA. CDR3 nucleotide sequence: TGCAGCGTTGAGGGACTAGCGGGTAGGCCAACTACCTACGAGCAGTACTTC. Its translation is CSVEGLAGRPTTYEQYF.

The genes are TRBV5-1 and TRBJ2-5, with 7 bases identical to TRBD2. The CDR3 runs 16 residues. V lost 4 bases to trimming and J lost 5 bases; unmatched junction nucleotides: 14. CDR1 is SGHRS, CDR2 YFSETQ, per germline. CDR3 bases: TGCGCCAGCAGCCGACCCCAGGGAGGGACGGGGGAGACCCAGTACTTC. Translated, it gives CASSRPQGGTGETQYF.

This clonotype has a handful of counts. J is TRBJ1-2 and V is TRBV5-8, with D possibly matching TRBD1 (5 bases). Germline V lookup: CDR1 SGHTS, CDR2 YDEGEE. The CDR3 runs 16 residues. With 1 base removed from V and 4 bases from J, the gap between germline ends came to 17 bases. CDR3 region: CASSLFPQEGTYGYTF. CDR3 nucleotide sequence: TGTGCCAGCAGCTTGTTCCCCCAGGAGGGGACCTATGGCTACACCTTC.

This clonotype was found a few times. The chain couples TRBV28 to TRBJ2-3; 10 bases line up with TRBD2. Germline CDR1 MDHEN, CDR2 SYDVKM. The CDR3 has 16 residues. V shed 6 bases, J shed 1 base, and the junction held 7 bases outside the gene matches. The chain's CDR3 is CASSLPLAGGTDTQYF. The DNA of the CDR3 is TGTGCCAGCAGCCTCCCCCTAGCGGGAGGCACAGATACGCAGTATTTT.

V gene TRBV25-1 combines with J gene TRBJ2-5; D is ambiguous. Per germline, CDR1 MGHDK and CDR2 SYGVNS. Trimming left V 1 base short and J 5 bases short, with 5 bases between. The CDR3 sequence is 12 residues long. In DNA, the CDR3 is TGTGCCAGCAGTGAATTTCGGGAGACCCAGTACTTC. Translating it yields CASSEFRETQYF.

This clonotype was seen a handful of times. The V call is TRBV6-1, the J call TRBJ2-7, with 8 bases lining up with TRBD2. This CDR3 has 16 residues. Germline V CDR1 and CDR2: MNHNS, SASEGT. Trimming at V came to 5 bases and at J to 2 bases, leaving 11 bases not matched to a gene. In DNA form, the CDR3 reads TGTGCCAGCAGTAAATCCCAGCGGGGGTGGGCCTACGAGCAGTACTTC. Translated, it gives CASSKSQRGWAYEQYF.

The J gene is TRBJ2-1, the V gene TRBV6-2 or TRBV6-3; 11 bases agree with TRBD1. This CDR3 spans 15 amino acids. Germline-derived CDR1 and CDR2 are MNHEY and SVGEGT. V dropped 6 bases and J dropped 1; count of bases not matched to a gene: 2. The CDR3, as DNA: TGTGCCAGCAGAGGACAGGGGGCGTCCTACAATGAGCAGTTCTTC. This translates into CASRGQGASYNEQFF.

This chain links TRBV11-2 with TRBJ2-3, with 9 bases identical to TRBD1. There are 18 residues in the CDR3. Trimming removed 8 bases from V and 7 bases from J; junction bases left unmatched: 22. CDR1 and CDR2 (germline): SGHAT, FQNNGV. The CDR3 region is CASYQGSTGTGTPYTQYF. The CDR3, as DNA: TGTGCCAGCTACCAAGGGTCGACCGGGACAGGGACTCCGTATACGCAGTATTTT. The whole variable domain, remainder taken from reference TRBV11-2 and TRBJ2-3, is EAGVAQSPRYKIIEKRQSVAFWCNPISGHATLYWYQQILGQGPKLLIQFQNNGVVDDSQLPKDRFSAERLKGVDSTLKIQPAKLEDSAVYLCASYQGSTGTGTPYTQYFGPGTRLTVL.

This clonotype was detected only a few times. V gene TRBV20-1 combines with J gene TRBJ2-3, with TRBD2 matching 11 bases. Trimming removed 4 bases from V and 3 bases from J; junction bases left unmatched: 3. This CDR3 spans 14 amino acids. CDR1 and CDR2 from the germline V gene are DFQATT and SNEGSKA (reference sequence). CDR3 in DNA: TGCAGTGCTACTGGGACTAGCGGAACAGATACGCAGTATTTT. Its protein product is CSATGTSGTDTQYF.

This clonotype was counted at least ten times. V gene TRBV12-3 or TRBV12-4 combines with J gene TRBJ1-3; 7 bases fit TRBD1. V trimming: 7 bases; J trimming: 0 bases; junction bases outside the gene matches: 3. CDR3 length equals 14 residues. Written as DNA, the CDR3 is TGTGCCAGCACCCCAGGGGGCTCTGGAAACACCATATATTTT. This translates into CASTPGGSGNTIYF.

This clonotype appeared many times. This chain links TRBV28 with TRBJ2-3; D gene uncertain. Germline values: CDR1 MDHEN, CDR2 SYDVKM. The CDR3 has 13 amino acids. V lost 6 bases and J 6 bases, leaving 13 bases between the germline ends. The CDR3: CASSPTFRDTQYF. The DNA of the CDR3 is TGTGCCAGCAGCCCCACCTTTCGCGATACGCAGTATTTT.

CDR3 in DNA: TGTGCCAGCAGCTTACTCCTGGGACCCGTTGCAGATACGCAGTATTTT. Residues: CASSLLLGPVADTQYF. The genes are TRBV11-2 and TRBJ2-3; D possibly matches TRBD1 or TRBD2 (5 bases each). V was pared by 2 bases and J by 4 bases, with 16 bases between. Germline CDR1 reads SGHAT; CDR2 reads FQNNGV. The CDR3 contains 16 residues.

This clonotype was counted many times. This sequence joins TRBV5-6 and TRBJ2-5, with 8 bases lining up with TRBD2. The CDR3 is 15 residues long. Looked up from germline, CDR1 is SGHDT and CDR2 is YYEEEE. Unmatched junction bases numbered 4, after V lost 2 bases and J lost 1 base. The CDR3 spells CASSFPAGVQETQYF. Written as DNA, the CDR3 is TGTGCCAGCAGCTTTCCAGCGGGGGTCCAAGAGACCCAGTACTTC. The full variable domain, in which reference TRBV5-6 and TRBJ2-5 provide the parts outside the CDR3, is DAGVTQSPTHLIKTRGQQVTLRCSPKSGHDTVSWYQQALGQGPQFIFQYYEEEERQRGNFPDRFSGHQFPNYSSELNVNALLLGDSALYLCASSFPAGVQETQYFGPGTRLLVL.

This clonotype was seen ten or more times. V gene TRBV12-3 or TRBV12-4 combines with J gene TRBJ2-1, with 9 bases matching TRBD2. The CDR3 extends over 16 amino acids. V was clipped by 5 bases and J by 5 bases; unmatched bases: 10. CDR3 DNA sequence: TGTGCCAGCAGTCCGCGGGGGGGCTTTTATCACAATGAGCAGTTCTTC. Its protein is CASSPRGGFYHNEQFF.

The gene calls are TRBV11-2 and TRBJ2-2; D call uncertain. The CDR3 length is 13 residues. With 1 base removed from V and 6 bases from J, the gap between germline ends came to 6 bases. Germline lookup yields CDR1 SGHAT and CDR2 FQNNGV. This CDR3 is CASSLVSPGELFF. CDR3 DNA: TGTGCCAGCAGCTTAGTTAGCCCCGGGGAGCTGTTTTTT.

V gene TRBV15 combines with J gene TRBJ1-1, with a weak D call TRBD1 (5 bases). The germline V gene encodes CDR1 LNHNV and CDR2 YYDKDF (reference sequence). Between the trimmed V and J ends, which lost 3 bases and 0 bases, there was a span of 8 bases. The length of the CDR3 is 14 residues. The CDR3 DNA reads TGTGCCACCAGCAGGACAGTTGTGAACACTGAAGCTTTCTTT. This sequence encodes CATSRTVVNTEAFF. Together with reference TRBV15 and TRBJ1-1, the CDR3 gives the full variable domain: DAMVIQNPRYQVTQFGKPVTLSCSQTLNHNVMYWYQQKSSQAPKLLFHYYDKDFNNEADTPDNFQSRRPNTSFCFLDIRSPGLGDTAMYLCATSRTVVNTEAFFGQGTRLTVV.

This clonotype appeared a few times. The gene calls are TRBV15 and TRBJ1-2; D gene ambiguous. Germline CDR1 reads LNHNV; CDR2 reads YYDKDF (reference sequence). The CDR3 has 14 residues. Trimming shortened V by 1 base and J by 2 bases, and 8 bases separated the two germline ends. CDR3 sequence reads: CATSRGAGNYGYTF. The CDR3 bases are TGTGCCACCAGCAGAGGGGCCGGCAACTATGGCTACACCTTC.

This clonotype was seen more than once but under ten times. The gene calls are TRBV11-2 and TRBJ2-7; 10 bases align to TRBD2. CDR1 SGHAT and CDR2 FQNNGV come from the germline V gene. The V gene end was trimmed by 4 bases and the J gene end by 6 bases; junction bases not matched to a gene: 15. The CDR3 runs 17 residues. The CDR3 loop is CASSSRLAGHLGGEQYF. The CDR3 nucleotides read TGTGCCAGCAGCTCCCGACTAGCGGGCCACCTTGGAGGCGAGCAGTACTTC. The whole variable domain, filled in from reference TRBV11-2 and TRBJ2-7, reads EAGVAQSPRYKIIEKRQSVAFWCNPISGHATLYWYQQILGQGPKLLIQFQNNGVVDDSQLPKDRFSAERLKGVDSTLKIQPAKLEDSAVYLCASSSRLAGHLGGEQYFGPGTRLTVT.

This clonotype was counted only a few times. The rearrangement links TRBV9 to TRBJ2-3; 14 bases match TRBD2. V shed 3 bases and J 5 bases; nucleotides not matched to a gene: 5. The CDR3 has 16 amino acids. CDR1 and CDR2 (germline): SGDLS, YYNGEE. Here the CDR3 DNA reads TGTGCCAGCAGCGCAGCCGGGACTAGCGGGGGAGATACGCAGTATTTT. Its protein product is CASSAAGTSGGDTQYF.

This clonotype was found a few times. The CDR3 is CASSGRTGTYEQYF. The CDR3 DNA sequence: TGTGCCAGCAGCGGGCGGACAGGGACATACGAGCAGTACTTC. The chain is built from TRBV7-2 and TRBJ2-7, with 8 bases identical to TRBD1. The CDR3 sequence is 14 residues long. V was clipped by 5 bases and J by 4 bases; unmatched bases: 7. Germline V gene data show CDR1 as SGHTA and CDR2 as FQGNSA.